This T cell receptor beta chain stems from a study of blood T cell repertoires in COVID-19. Study details: Acute and convalescent COVID-19 specimens originated in the United States, Italy and Spain. The cDNA or gDNA used as material had been derived from T cells, B-cell-depleted T cells, or PBMCs.

Per the authors' pipeline: Amplification from reference gene primers served as the basis for estimated nucleated cell counts. Clones were sequenced by immunoSEQ multiplex PCR, and TCRdb holds only the in-frame ones, with some missing. The DNA was the basis for D and trimming; V, J and clone size are from that table. The sample comprises about 350,000 clones, 85% to 90% of which are singletons, and 1% rests with the top ten. Looked up from germline, CDR1 is SNHLY and CDR2 is FYNNEI. This CDR3 is built from 14 residues. V was shortened by 6 bases and J by 1 base, with 12 bases between the two germline ends. All exposed participants met a person with COVID-19 within 2 weeks before entering the study.

Sequences were obtained from PBMCs or T cells enriched from blood (not recorded which). This TCR was sampled from a woman aged 25 to 45 who had been exposed to COVID-19. The V call is TRBV2, the J call TRBJ2-5; no firm D call. CDR3 bases: TGTGCCAGCAGGGAGTATCGCCTCCAAGAGACCCAGTACTTC. Protein product: CASREYRLQETQYF.